This section outlines one T cell receptor beta chain sequence together with its context. Time point of the sample: pre-treatment sample, taken before nivolumab and TIL therapy. These data originate in a study of TIL therapy for anti-PD-1-resistant metastatic lung cancer. The libraries were made with immunoSEQ v3. Repertoires were generated with immunoSEQ multiplex PCR, while TCRdb's copy carries only in-frame clones and drops some. This table has about 55,000 clones, about 81% appearing once. Sequencing used blood, obtained at baseline. The receptor's source is a person aged 25-85 years with non-small cell lung cancer.

In DNA, the CDR3 is TGTGCCAGCAGTTGGGGCCTTAGCAATCAGCCCCAGCATTTT. The encoded protein is CASSWGLSNQPQHF. V and J are TRBV28 and TRBJ1-5; perhaps TRBD1 as D (5 bases). Germline V gives CDR1 MDHEN, CDR2 SYDVKM. CDR3 length: 14 residues. V was trimmed by 4 bases and J by 0 bases, leaving 7 bases between them.